This TCR beta chain was identified during a study of beta chain features in type 1 diabetes. Overall study results and limits: PCR, the amplification step, might favor shorter templates, equally in patients and controls.

Germline assignment: CDR1 KGHSH and CDR2 LQKENI. The CDR3 is made up of 14 amino acids. V lost 0 bases and J 6 bases, leaving 9 bases between the germline ends. This clone came up a few times. What it binds is not known. Averaging about 116 mL, one heparinised blood draw came from each individual donor. CD45RO/CCR7/CD25/CD127/CD95/CD27 sorting isolated CD4+ naive, central memory, regulatory and stem cell-like memory cells. As every portion of the isolated RNA was reverse transcribed, the sequencing read expressed TCRB transcripts. For naive, central memory and regulatory T cell samples, reads averaged around 3.6 million. Profiled with immunoSEQ multiplex PCR; TCRdb holds only in-frame clones, not every one. The table lists approximately 300,000 clones, 9.5% to 11% of them singletons.

The receptor's source is a woman aged 25-40 years in good health. The sample was naive CD4+ T cells from blood. The chain links TRBV18 to TRBJ1-5, with D perhaps TRBD1 (6 bases). CDR3 residues: CASSPPGGLQPQHF. The CDR3 DNA reads as TGTGCCAGCTCACCACCGGGGGGGCTTCAGCCCCAGCATTTT.